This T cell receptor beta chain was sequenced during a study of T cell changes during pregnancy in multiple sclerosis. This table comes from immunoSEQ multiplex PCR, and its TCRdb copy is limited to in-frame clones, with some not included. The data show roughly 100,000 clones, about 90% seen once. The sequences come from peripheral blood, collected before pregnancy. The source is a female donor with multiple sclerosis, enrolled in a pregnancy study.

The CDR3 DNA follows: TGTGCCAGCAGTGAATACCCCGGGACAGGCCTCTATCAGCCCCAGCATTTT. Amino acids: CASSEYPGTGLYQPQHF. The gene calls are TRBV6-1 and TRBJ1-5; TRBD1 agrees at 8 bases. The CDR3 totals 17 residues. V was clipped by 2 bases and J by 5 bases; unmatched bases: 11. Germline-derived CDR1 and CDR2 are MNHNS and SASEGT.